This T cell receptor (beta chain) was captured by sequencing in a study of T cell changes during pregnancy in multiple sclerosis. This CDR3 region has 14 residues. Germline assignment: CDR1 GTSNPN and CDR2 SVGIG (reference sequence). Trimming cost V 2 bases and J 0 bases, with 10 bases left between them. Sequenced by immunoSEQ multiplex PCR; TCRdb stores in-frame clones only, minus some. The sample has some 97,000 clones, around nine tenths seen once. The TCR comes from a female donor with multiple sclerosis, enrolled in a pregnancy study. This sample comprised peripheral blood, obtained in the second trimester of pregnancy. The rearrangement links TRBV30 to TRBJ1-2; perhaps TRBD1 as D (6 bases). The CDR3 spells CAWSRTAANYGYTF. The CDR3 nucleotides are TGTGCCTGGAGTAGGACAGCAGCTAACTATGGCTACACCTTC.